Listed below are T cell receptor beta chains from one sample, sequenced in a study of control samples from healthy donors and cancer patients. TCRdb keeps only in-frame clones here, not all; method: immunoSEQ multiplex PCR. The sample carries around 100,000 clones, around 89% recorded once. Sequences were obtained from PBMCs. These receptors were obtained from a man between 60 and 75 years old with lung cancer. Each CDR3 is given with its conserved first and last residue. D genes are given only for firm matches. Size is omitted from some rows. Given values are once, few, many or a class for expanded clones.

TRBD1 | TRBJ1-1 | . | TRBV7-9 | TGTGCCAGCAGACGTACCGGGACAGGCCCGAACACTGAAGCTTTCTTT | CASRRTGTGPNTEAFF
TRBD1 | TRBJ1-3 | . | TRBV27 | TGTGCCAGCAGTCGACAGGGATCTGGAAACACCATATATTTT | CASSRQGSGNTIYF
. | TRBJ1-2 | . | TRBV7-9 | TGTGCCAGCAGCTTAGAGGTCTATGGCTACACCTTC | CASSLEVYGYTF
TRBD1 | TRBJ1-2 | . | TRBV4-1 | TGCGCCAGCAGCCAAGCCAACAGGGGTTACTATGGCTACACCTTC | CASSQANRGYYGYTF
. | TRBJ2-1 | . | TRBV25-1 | TGTGCCAGCAAGGGGGACACTCTGAGCTCCTACAATGAGCAGTTCTTC | CASKGDTLSSYNEQFF
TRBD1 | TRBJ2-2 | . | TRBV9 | TGTGCCAGCAGCTCCCAGGACAGGGTGGTCACCGGGGAGCTGTTTTTT | CASSSQDRVVTGELFF
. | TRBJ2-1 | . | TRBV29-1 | TGCAGCGTTGCGGCTCGGGGGCTCACTCACTCCTACAATGAGCAGTTCTTC | CSVAARGLTHSYNEQFF
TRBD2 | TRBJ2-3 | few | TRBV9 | TGTGCCAGCAGCCGAAACCCGATGACTAGCGGGGGGGCAACAGATACGCAGTATTTT | CASSRNPMTSGGATDTQYF
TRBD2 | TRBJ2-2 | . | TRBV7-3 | TGTGCCAGCAGCCCGACCCTAGCGGGGGGGCCGGGCGGGGAGCTGTTTTTT | CASSPTLAGGPGGELFF
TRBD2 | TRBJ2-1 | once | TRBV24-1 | TGTGCCACCAGTGGGAAGCGGGGAGCCTACAATGAGCAGTTCTTC | CATSGKRGAYNEQFF
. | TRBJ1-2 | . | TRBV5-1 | TGCGCCAGCAGTGCGACATATGGATACTATGGCTACACCTTC | CASSATYGYYGYTF
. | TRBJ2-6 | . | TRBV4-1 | TGCGCCAGCAGCCAAGCCAGTCATATGGGTTCCGGGGCCAACGTCCTGACTTTC | CASSQASHMGSGANVLTF
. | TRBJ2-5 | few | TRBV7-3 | TGTGCCAGCAGCTCCTCGGGGGGCCCGGTAGAGACCCAGTACTTC | CASSSSGGPVETQYF
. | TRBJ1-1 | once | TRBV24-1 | TGTGCCACCAGTGAAAACAGACAGAACACTGAAGCTTTCTTT | CATSENRQNTEAFF
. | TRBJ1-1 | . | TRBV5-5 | TGTGCCAGCAGCTTGGCCAGGAGGAACACTGAAGCTTTCTTT | CASSLARRNTEAFF
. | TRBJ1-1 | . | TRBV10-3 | TGTGCCATCAGTGGGGGTGGGACCCTGAACACTGAAGCTTTCTTT | CAISGGGTLNTEAFF
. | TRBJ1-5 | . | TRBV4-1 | TGCGCCAGCAGCCAAGGGGTGGGAAATAGCAATCAGCCCCAGCATTTT | CASSQGVGNSNQPQHF
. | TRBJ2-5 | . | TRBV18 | TGTGCCAGCTCACTCGATAAGGCGGCCCTGGGGGAGACCCAGTACTTC | CASSLDKAALGETQYF
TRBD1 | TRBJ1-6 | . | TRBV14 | TGTGCCAGCAGCAGACAGGGTTATTCACCCCTCCACTTT | CASSRQGYSPLHF
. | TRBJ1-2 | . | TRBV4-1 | TGCGCCAGCAGCCAAGGACAGCCACTTTATGGCTACACCTTC | CASSQGQPLYGYTF
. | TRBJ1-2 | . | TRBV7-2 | TGTGCCAGCAGCGTCCCCCCGCCTCTCCGGGATGGCTACACCTTC | CASSVPPPLRDGYTF
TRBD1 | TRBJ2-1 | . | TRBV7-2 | TGTGCCAGCAGCTTAACGAGGGGGCCCTACAATGAGCAGTTCTTC | CASSLTRGPYNEQFF
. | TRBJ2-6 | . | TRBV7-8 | TGTGCCAGCAGCTTAACAGGGTCTGGGGCCAACGTCCTGACTTTC | CASSLTGSGANVLTF
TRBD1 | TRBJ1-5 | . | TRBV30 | TGTGCCTGGAGTGGACAGGGAGGCTGGCAGCCCCAGCATTTT | CAWSGQGGWQPQHF
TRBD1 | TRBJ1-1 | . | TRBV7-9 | TGTGCCAGCAGCTTAAATACAGGGGAGTCGGCTTTCTTT | CASSLNTGESAFF
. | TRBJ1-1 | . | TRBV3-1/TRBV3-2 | TGTGCCAGCAGGATGAATTTCATGAACACTGAAGCTTTCTTT | CASRMNFMNTEAFF
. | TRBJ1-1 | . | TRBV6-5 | TGTGCCAGCAGTTTTGACAGAGGCGGGGGCACTGAAGCTTTCTTT | CASSFDRGGGTEAFF
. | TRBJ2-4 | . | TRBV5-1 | TGCGCCAGCAGTCCAGATTCCAAAAACATTCAGTACTTC | CASSPDSKNIQYF
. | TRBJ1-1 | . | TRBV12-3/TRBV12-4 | TGTGCCAGCAGCCTCAAAAGGGACACTGAAGCTTTCTTT | CASSLKRDTEAFF
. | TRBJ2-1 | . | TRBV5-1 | TGCGCCAGCACCGTGGGGGGCCTTAACGATGAGCAGTTCTTC | CASTVGGLNDEQFF
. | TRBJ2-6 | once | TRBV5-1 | TGCGCCAGCAGCTCCGACATATCTGGGGCCAACGTCCTGACTTTC | CASSSDISGANVLTF
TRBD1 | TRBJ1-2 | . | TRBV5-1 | TGCGCCAGCAGACTCGACACAGGGGGCTATGGCTACACCTTC | CASRLDTGGYGYTF